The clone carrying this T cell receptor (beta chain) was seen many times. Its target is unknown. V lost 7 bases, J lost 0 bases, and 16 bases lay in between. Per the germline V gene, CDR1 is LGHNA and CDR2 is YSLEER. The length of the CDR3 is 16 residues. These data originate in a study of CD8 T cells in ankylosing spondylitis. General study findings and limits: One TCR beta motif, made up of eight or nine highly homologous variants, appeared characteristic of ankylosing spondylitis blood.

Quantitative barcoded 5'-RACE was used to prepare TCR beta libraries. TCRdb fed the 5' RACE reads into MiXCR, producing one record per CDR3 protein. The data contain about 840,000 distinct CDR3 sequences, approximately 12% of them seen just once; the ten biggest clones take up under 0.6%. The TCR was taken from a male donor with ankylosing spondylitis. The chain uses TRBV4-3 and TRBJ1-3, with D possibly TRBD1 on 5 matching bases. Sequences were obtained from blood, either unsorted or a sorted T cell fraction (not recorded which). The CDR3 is CASTYNRQSSGNTIYF. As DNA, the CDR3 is TGCGCCAGCACCTATAACAGACAGAGCTCTGGAAACACCATATATTTT.